These 20 T cell receptor beta chains were sequenced from one sample in a study of blood T cell repertoires in COVID-19. Libraries were prepared by immunoSEQ multiplex PCR; TCRdb keeps only in-frame clonotypes and omits some of them. The sample has 390,000 or so clones, around 87% seen once. Source material: peripheral blood. Every receptor here comes from a man in his late teens or twenties with active or convalescent COVID-19.

The chain combines TRBV7-2 with TRBJ1-1, with unresolved D. The germline V gene encodes CDR1 SGHTA and CDR2 FQGNSA. The CDR3 is made up of 14 amino acids. The V gene lost 3 bases and the J gene lost 5 bases, with 13 bases spanning the gap. This CDR3 reads CASSLRVGITEAFF. The CDR3 nucleotides are TGTGCCAGCAGCTTGCGGGTAGGGATAACTGAAGCTTTCTTT.

The chain combines TRBV29-1 with TRBJ2-1; 15 positions agree with TRBD2. The CDR3 is 16 residues long. Germline CDR1 reads SQVTM; CDR2 reads ANQGSEA. Trimming took 8 bases from V and 4 from J; bases not matched to a gene: 9. This CDR3 is CSLEGLAGGGYNEQFF. CDR3 coding DNA: TGCAGCCTAGAGGGACTAGCGGGAGGCGGGTACAATGAGCAGTTCTTC.

The chain uses TRBV10-3 and TRBJ2-2; D gene ambiguous. CDR3 length: 15 amino acids. Per the germline V gene, CDR1 is ENHRY and CDR2 is SYGVKD. V was trimmed by 6 bases and J by 2 bases, leaving 13 bases between them. Here the CDR3 reads CAISVAPGNTGELFF. DNA of the CDR3: TGTGCCATCAGCGTGGCCCCGGGTAACACCGGGGAGCTGTTTTTT.

This clone was picked up one time. The rearrangement links TRBV7-8 to TRBJ1-2; 7 positions match TRBD1. Germline V gene lookup returns CDR1 SGHVS and CDR2 FQNEAQ. The CDR3 sequence is 13 residues long. V gave up 2 bases and J gave up 6 bases; unmatched junction bases: 3. The CDR3 loop is CASSLNRGDGYTF. As DNA, the CDR3 is TGTGCCAGCAGCTTAAACAGGGGTGATGGCTACACCTTC.

This rearrangement joins TRBV7-2 to TRBJ2-1; D is perhaps TRBD2 (6 bases). Trimming shortened V by 5 bases and J by 5 bases, and 19 bases separated the two germline ends. CDR1 is SGHTA, CDR2 FQGNSA, per germline. The CDR3 covers 16 residues. CDR3 protein: CASSAHSTRGHNEQFF. The CDR3 DNA follows: TGTGCCAGCAGCGCCCACTCGACGCGGGGTCACAATGAGCAGTTCTTC.

This clone was detected only once. The V call is TRBV7-6, the J call TRBJ2-2, with 8 bases lining up with TRBD2. The J segment lost 5 bases and the V segment lost 5 bases, leaving 13 bases of the junction unmatched. From germline, CDR1 is SGHVS and CDR2 FNYEAQ. There are 17 residues in the CDR3. This CDR3 reads CASSRRIETSVTGELFF. The CDR3 DNA follows: TGTGCCAGCAGCCGCCGAATCGAGACTAGCGTAACCGGGGAGCTGTTTTTT.

This clone was detected once. The chain carries TRBV9 and TRBJ2-1; the match to TRBD2 covers 7 bases. CDR1 is SGDLS and CDR2 is YYNGEE in the germline V gene. J gave up 2 bases and V 2 bases, and 1 base lay outside the gene matches. This CDR3 contains 14 residues. The CDR3 region is CASSVGTTYNEQFF. CDR3 DNA sequence: TGTGCCAGCAGCGTGGGGACTACCTACAATGAGCAGTTCTTC.

V usage is TRBV19 and J usage is TRBJ2-5, with TRBD1 identical over 7 bases. The J segment lost 1 base and the V segment lost 0 bases, leaving 2 bases of the junction unmatched. This CDR3 has 15 amino acids. CDR1 and CDR2 (germline): LNHDA, SQIVND (reference sequence). The CDR3 nucleotides are TGTGCCAGTAGTATAGACCGGGACAGCCAAGAGACCCAGTACTTC. Amino acids: CASSIDRDSQETQYF.

This chain links TRBV10-3 with TRBJ1-4, with D tentatively TRBD1 (5 bases). The germline V and J ends were trimmed by 4 bases and 8 bases, with 11 bases remaining between them. The germline V gene has CDR1 ENHRY and CDR2 SYGVKD. The CDR3 extends over 13 amino acids. In DNA, the CDR3 is TGTGCCATCAGTGCTCAGGGAAAGGAAAAACTGTTTTTT. It codes for CAISAQGKEKLFF.

The chain couples TRBV10-3 to TRBJ2-7, with unresolved D. The CDR3 contains 11 residues. V was pared by 0 bases and J by 6 bases, with 3 bases between. Germline V gene lookup returns CDR1 ENHRY and CDR2 SYGVKD. CDR3 sequence: CAISESGEQYF. CDR3 in DNA: TGTGCCATCAGTGAGTCCGGCGAGCAGTACTTC.

The chain joins TRBV7-2 to TRBJ1-1; maybe TRBD1 (6 bases). Germline CDR1 and CDR2: SGHTA and FQGNSA. This CDR3 has 18 residues. V lost 5 bases, J lost 1 base, and 23 bases lay in between. CDR3 sequence reads: CASSDRSPAGATNTEAFF. Written as DNA, the CDR3 is TGTGCCAGCAGCGACCGATCCCCAGCGGGGGCGACGAACACTGAAGCTTTCTTT.

The chain couples TRBV28 to TRBJ1-5; D remains unclear. Germline V gene lookup returns CDR1 MDHEN and CDR2 SYDVKM. V was shortened by 6 bases and J by 6 bases, with 15 bases between the two germline ends. The CDR3 covers 14 residues. The CDR3 DNA is TGTGCCAGCAGCAGTAGCGGGAGGGTTCAGCCCCAGCATTTT. It encodes CASSSSGRVQPQHF.

A single count supports this clone. This chain joins TRBV7-2 and TRBJ2-7; 12 bases fit TRBD2. Germline V gene lookup returns CDR1 SGHTA and CDR2 FQGNSA. This CDR3 spans 16 amino acids. The ends lost 4 bases at V and 2 bases at J; junction bases unmatched: 6. The CDR3 DNA reads as TGTGCCAGCAGCTCCACTAGCGGGGGGAGGACCTACGAGCAGTACTTC. It yields the protein CASSSTSGGRTYEQYF.

V usage is TRBV7-9 and J usage is TRBJ2-7; maybe TRBD2 (6 bases). V was shortened by 4 bases and J by 0 bases, with 10 bases between the two germline ends. This CDR3 has 14 residues. Looked up from germline, CDR1 is SEHNR and CDR2 is FQNEAQ (reference sequence). The CDR3 DNA reads as TGTGCCAGCAGCTCTAGCGAGAGCTCCTACGAGCAGTACTTC. Translating gives CASSSSESSYEQYF.

The gene calls are TRBV28 and TRBJ2-2; TRBD2 matches at 13 bases. Trimming at V came to 5 bases and at J to 8 bases, leaving 2 bases not matched to a gene. Germline V gene sequence: CDR1 MDHEN, CDR2 SYDVKM. The CDR3 runs 14 residues. The CDR3 loop reads CASSPGLAGGELFF. The CDR3 nucleotides read TGTGCCAGCAGTCCGGGACTAGCGGGGGGGGAGCTGTTTTTT.

The chain uses TRBV7-3 and TRBJ1-1, with unresolved D. The germline V and J ends were trimmed by 4 bases and 1 base, with 7 bases remaining between them. Germline CDR1 SGHTA, CDR2 FQGTGA. The CDR3 is made up of 13 amino acids. Written as DNA, the CDR3 is TGTGCCAGCAGCTACGGAGCGAACACTGAAGCTTTCTTT. This codes for CASSYGANTEAFF.

The chain uses TRBV7-8 and TRBJ1-2; maybe TRBD1 (6 bases). Trimming removed 2 bases at V and 0 bases at J, with 10 bases between. Germline CDR1 reads SGHVS; CDR2 reads FQNEAQ. The CDR3 totals 15 residues. In nucleotides, the CDR3 is TGTGCCAGCAGCTTACGGGACAATTCTAACTATGGCTACACCTTC. Protein: CASSLRDNSNYGYTF. The full variable domain, rest sourced from reference TRBV7-8 and TRBJ1-2, is GAGVSQSPRYKVAKRGQDVALRCDPISGHVSLFWYQQALGQGPEFLTYFQNEAQLDKSGLPSDRFFAERPEGSVSTLKIQRTQQEDSAVYLCASSLRDNSNYGYTFGSGTRLTVV.

The chain is built from TRBV18 and TRBJ2-2, with D possibly TRBD1 on 5 matching bases. The CDR3 loop spans 16 amino acids. With 3 bases removed from V and 2 bases from J, the gap between germline ends came to 13 bases. Germline V gene sequence: CDR1 KGHSH, CDR2 LQKENI. This CDR3 is CASSPEGQGNTGELFF. In nucleotides, the CDR3 is TGTGCCAGCTCACCGGAAGGGCAGGGAAACACCGGGGAGCTGTTTTTT. The full variable domain, with the rest looked up from reference TRBV18 and TRBJ2-2, is NAGVMQNPRHLVRRRGQEARLRCSPMKGHSHVYWYRQLPEEGLKFMVYLQKENIIDESGMPKERFSAEFPKEGPSILRIQQVVRGDSAAYFCASSPEGQGNTGELFFGEGSRLTVL.

The V and J genes are TRBV7-2 and TRBJ2-7, with TRBD2 identical over 12 bases. The CDR3 covers 17 residues. V lost 3 bases, J lost 1 base, and 7 bases stayed unmatched. Germline V gene data show CDR1 as SGHTA and CDR2 as FQGNSA. The CDR3 here is CASSFRLAGGPSYEQYF. In DNA form, the CDR3 reads TGTGCCAGCAGCTTCCGTCTAGCGGGAGGGCCGTCCTACGAGCAGTACTTC. Together with reference TRBV7-2 and TRBJ2-7, the CDR3 gives the full variable domain: GAGVSQSPSNKVTEKGKDVELRCDPISGHTALYWYRQSLGQGLEFLIYFQGNSAPDKSGLPSDRFSAERTGGSVSTLTIQRTQQEDSAVYLCASSFRLAGGPSYEQYFGPGTRLTVT.

The CDR3 DNA reads as TGTGCCAGCAGCTTATACCAGGGGGCGTATGAAAAACTGTTTTTT. Protein: CASSLYQGAYEKLFF. The chain employs TRBV7-8 and TRBJ1-4; 8 nucleotides match TRBD1. The length of the CDR3 is 15 residues. The V and J ends lost 2 bases and 6 bases, in that order; junction bases with no gene match: 5. The germline V gene encodes CDR1 SGHVS and CDR2 FQNEAQ.